The clone carrying this TCR beta chain occurred a few times. What it recognizes is unknown. This record comes from a study of regulatory T cells in long-lasting Graves disease. Relying on iRepertoire HTBI primers and Arm-PCR of CDR3 regions, the team built TCR beta libraries. TCRdb recomputed calls from the multiplex PCR reads with MiXCR, one row per CDR3 protein. The profile covers around 400,000 distinct CDR3 sequences, with approximately 10% appearing a single time and 15% to 20% taken by the ten largest. Findings and limits, study-wide: Repertoires from persistent disease leaned toward TRBV28, TRBJ1-2 and TRBJ2-5.

CDR1 is DFQATT and CDR2 is SNEGSKA in the germline V gene (reference sequence). Trimming at V came to 0 bases and at J to 5 bases, leaving 9 bases not matched to a gene. The length of the CDR3 is 16 residues. This sample's time point: newly diagnosed GD, antithyroid drugs for less than 3 months. Following extraction of RNA from PBMCs, that RNA was used to make the TCR library. These data also featured in a second study, about T cells in Graves' hyperthyroidism and ophthalmopathy. As that report states: Uncontrolled infection, other autoimmune disease, pregnancy or lactation excluded patients.

Specimen: peripheral blood mononuclear cells (PBMCs), collected at new diagnosis, from a patient treated with antithyroid drugs. The chain is built from TRBV20-1 and TRBJ2-5; 10 bases align to TRBD1. The clonotype comes from a woman between 18 and 29 years old with Graves disease. This CDR3 reads CSARDFRDRGRETQYF. The CDR3 nucleotides read TGCAGTGCTAGAGATTTTCGGGACAGGGGCAGGGAGACCCAGTACTTC.